These 13 T cell receptor beta chains were sequenced from one sample in a study of blood T cell repertoires in COVID-19. The data were produced by immunoSEQ multiplex PCR, yet TCRdb's version contains in-frame clones alone and is incomplete. In the table there are about 97,000 clones, around four fifths of which are singletons. Sequencing was performed on peripheral blood. Receptors originate from a man aged 55 to 70 with active or convalescent COVID-19.

This rearrangement joins TRBV9 to TRBJ2-1, with D perhaps TRBD1 (6 bases). Germline assignment: CDR1 SGDLS and CDR2 YYNGEE. This CDR3 spans 16 amino acids. Trimming took off 0 bases at V and 8 bases at J, with 18 bases between the two ends. The CDR3 sequence is CASSVGTGPRSDEQFF. The CDR3 coding sequence is TGTGCCAGCAGCGTAGGAACAGGGCCTAGGTCGGATGAGCAGTTCTTC.

V and J are TRBV6-2 or TRBV6-3 and TRBJ2-3, with D perhaps TRBD2 (5 bases). Germline values: CDR1 MNHEY, CDR2 SVGEGT. CDR3 length: 13 amino acids. Trimming removed 6 bases from V and 4 bases from J, with 11 bases in between. CDR3 DNA: TGTGCCAGCAGCCTAGACTATCCAGATACGCAGTATTTT. Amino acids: CASSLDYPDTQYF.

The chain uses TRBV28 and TRBJ1-2; tentatively, D is TRBD1 (6 bases). Trimming removed 5 bases at V and 7 bases at J, with 11 bases between. The CDR3 contains 12 residues. In germline, CDR1 is MDHEN, CDR2 SYDVKM. CDR3 sequence reads: CASSNRVSGYTF. CDR3 bases: TGTGCCAGCAGTAACAGGGTATCTGGCTACACCTTC.

This clone was counted once. The J gene is TRBJ2-1, the V gene TRBV9; 11 bases fit TRBD2. J was trimmed by 0 bases and V by 2 bases; bases with no gene match: 1. This CDR3 has 16 amino acids. Germline CDR1 is SGDLS and CDR2 is YYNGEE. CDR3 in DNA: TGTGCCAGCAGCGTTAGCGGGAGGGGCTCCTACAATGAGCAGTTCTTC. The encoded protein is CASSVSGRGSYNEQFF.

The V call is TRBV19, the J call TRBJ1-2, with TRBD1 matching over 8 bases. Germline CDR1 reads LNHDA; CDR2 reads SQIVND (reference sequence). The V and J ends lost 5 bases and 8 bases, in that order; junction bases with no gene match: 7. This CDR3 contains 13 residues. For the CDR3, the DNA is TGTGCCAGTAGTCCGGACAGGGCTCGAGGCTACACCTTC. This sequence encodes CASSPDRARGYTF.

The rearrangement joins TRBV7-2 to TRBJ1-4, with a tentative D call TRBD1 (5 bases). This CDR3 has 13 amino acids. Trimming left V 5 bases short and J 10 bases short, with 14 bases between. The germline V gene encodes CDR1 SGHTA and CDR2 FQGNSA. CDR3: CASSGHMGGKLFF. The CDR3 region has the DNA TGTGCCAGCAGCGGACATATGGGGGGAAAACTGTTTTTT.

The chain employs TRBV27 and TRBJ2-1, with TRBD2 identical over 10 bases. V dropped 3 bases and J dropped 7; count of bases not matched to a gene: 6. Germline assignment: CDR1 MNHEY and CDR2 SMNVEV (reference sequence). The CDR3 contains 15 residues. In DNA form, the CDR3 reads TGTGCCAGCAGTTTTCCTAGCGGGGGCGGGAATGAGCAGTTCTTC. This sequence encodes CASSFPSGGGNEQFF.

The chain carries TRBV28 and TRBJ1-2; D is possibly TRBD1 (5 bases). In germline, CDR1 is MDHEN, CDR2 SYDVKM. V lost 4 bases and J 8 bases, leaving 17 bases between the germline ends. This CDR3 region has 14 residues. The CDR3 loop is CASSSQGHPGGYTF. The DNA for the CDR3 is TGTGCCAGCAGTTCACAAGGACACCCCGGGGGCTACACCTTC.

The CDR3 DNA reads TGTGCCAGCAGTTCGGGCGCCAGGGGAGAAGCTTTCTTT. The encoded protein is CASSSGARGEAFF. The genes are TRBV28 and TRBJ1-1; a weak D match, TRBD1 (6 bases). Germline-derived CDR1 and CDR2 are MDHEN and SYDVKM. The V gene lost 4 bases and the J gene lost 8 bases, with 14 bases spanning the gap. The CDR3 runs 13 residues.

The rearrangement joins TRBV30 to TRBJ2-5, with a weak D call TRBD2 (5 bases). The CDR3 has 14 amino acids. V was cut by 1 base and J by 1 base, with 10 bases left in between. The germline CDR1 and CDR2 sequences are GTSNPN and SVGIG (reference sequence). CDR3 loop: CAWSEGGPQETQYF. Here the CDR3 DNA reads TGTGCCTGGAGTGAGGGCGGGCCCCAAGAGACCCAGTACTTC. The whole variable domain, filled in from reference TRBV30 and TRBJ2-5, reads SQTIHQWPATLVQPVGSPLSLECTVEGTSNPNLYWYRQAAGRGLQLLFYSVGIGQISSEVPQNLSASRPQDRQFILSSKKLLLSDSGFYLCAWSEGGPQETQYFGPGTRLLVL.

V usage is TRBV27 and J usage is TRBJ1-1; maybe TRBD1 (5 bases). Trimming took off 4 bases at V and 6 bases at J, with 15 bases between the two ends. Germline CDR1 is MNHEY and CDR2 is SMNVEV (reference sequence). The CDR3 length is 14 residues. CDR3: CASSSYASGSEAFF. The CDR3 DNA reads TGTGCCAGCAGTTCTTATGCGTCAGGGTCTGAAGCTTTCTTT.

The chain has TRBV10-3 and TRBJ2-3; perhaps TRBD1 as D (5 bases). The ends were cut back, 10 bases at V and 3 bases at J, with 11 bases in the middle. Looked up from germline, CDR1 is ENHRY and CDR2 is SYGVKD. The CDR3 has 12 residues. CDR3 DNA: TGTGCCACCGGACAAGGAACAGATACGCAGTATTTT. It yields the protein CATGQGTDTQYF.

CDR3 nucleotide sequence: TGTGCCAGTAGCTTCCCCGGGACACTCTTCTACGAGCAGTACTTC. Its translation is CASSFPGTLFYEQYF. This sequence joins TRBV19 and TRBJ2-7; a possible D gene is TRBD1 (6 bases). From germline, CDR1 is LNHDA and CDR2 SQIVND (reference sequence). Trimming took off 6 bases at V and 3 bases at J, with 18 bases between the two ends. This CDR3 spans 15 amino acids. The whole variable domain, filled in from reference TRBV19 and TRBJ2-7, reads DGGITQSPKYLFRKEGQNVTLSCEQNLNHDAMYWYRQDPGQGLRLIYYSQIVNDFQKGDIAEGYSVSREKKESFPLTVTSAQKNPTAFYLCASSFPGTLFYEQYFGPGTRLTVT.